This TCR beta chain was recovered during a study of T-cell reconstitution after alpha-beta-depleted transplantation in children. CDR3 length: 15 residues. Germline CDR1 and CDR2: MDHEN and SYDVKM. Trimming removed 2 bases from V and 2 bases from J, with 13 bases in between. This clonotype has at least ten counts. Unique molecular identifiers were used in preparing the TCRbeta library. TCRdb re-called the PCR reads with MiXCR, one entry per CDR3 protein. Of some 550,000 distinct CDR3 sequences listed, approximately 20% are singletons. Material: PBMCs from the stem cell graft donor, obtained from the stem cell graft. The receptor's source is a human donor who donated a stem cell graft to a child with acute lymphoblastic leukemia. This chain connects TRBV28 to TRBJ2-7; possibly TRBD2 for D (5 bases). In DNA form, the CDR3 reads TGTGCCAGCAGTTTACGGACTGGAAAAGCCTACGAGCAGTACTTC. Protein sequence: CASSLRTGKAYEQYF.